Each of the 12 T cell receptor beta chains below was sequenced from the same sample in a study of tumor T cells in aggressive B-cell lymphoma (dated by TCRdb to 2017 to 2019). The receptor library was made with the immunoSEQ multiplex PCR assay. Held by TCRdb, this immuneACCESS table contains in-frame sequences only and omits some clones. Under half of the omission traces to an unresolved V gene where checked; the cause of the rest is unknown. Within this sample are about 2,600 clones, with around 90% of them counted one time only. The ten most abundant clones make up 4.5% to 5% of the sample. What was sequenced was tumor tissue. Receptors originate from an adult with diffuse large B cell lymphoma.

Here the CDR3 reads CASMAVYGYTF. CDR3 DNA: TGTGCCAGTATGGCAGTTTATGGCTACACCTTC. The J gene is TRBJ1-2, the V gene TRBV19; D is ambiguous. Per germline, CDR1 LNHDA and CDR2 SQIVND (reference sequence). There are 11 residues in the CDR3. V gave up 7 bases and J gave up 5 bases, with 8 bases separating them. Supplemented by reference TRBV19 and TRBJ1-2, the full variable domain reads DGGITQSPKYLFRKEGQNVTLSCEQNLNHDAMYWYRQDPGQGLRLIYYSQIVNDFQKGDIAEGYSVSREKKESFPLTVTSAQKNPTAFYLCASMAVYGYTFGSGTRLTVV.

The rearrangement links TRBV6-5 to TRBJ1-4; 8 positions match TRBD1. From germline, CDR1 is MNHEY and CDR2 SVGAGI. The ends lost 6 bases at V and 6 bases at J; junction bases unmatched: 3. This CDR3 is built from 13 residues. The CDR3 is CASRQGADEKLFF. For the CDR3, the DNA is TGTGCCAGCAGGCAGGGGGCGGATGAAAAACTGTTTTTT.

The chain employs TRBV27 and TRBJ2-2, with 7 positions matching TRBD1. The V and J ends lost 5 bases and 2 bases, in that order; junction bases with no gene match: 11. There are 17 residues in the CDR3. Per the germline V gene, CDR1 is MNHEY and CDR2 is SMNVEV (reference sequence). CDR3 sequence: CASSPGQKGLNTGELFF. The CDR3 DNA follows: TGTGCCAGCAGTCCGGGACAGAAAGGGCTAAACACCGGGGAGCTGTTTTTT.

The chain uses TRBV7-2 and TRBJ2-1; tentatively, D is TRBD2 (6 bases). This CDR3 contains 15 residues. Germline CDR1 and CDR2: SGHTA and FQGNSA. V lost 1 base, J lost 7 bases, and 14 bases lay in between. The CDR3 spells CASSLGGLSLNEQFF. The CDR3 DNA sequence: TGTGCCAGCAGCTTAGGGGGACTCTCCCTTAATGAGCAGTTCTTC.

Here the CDR3 reads CATSREGAGLVIQYF. DNA of the CDR3: TGTGCCACCAGCAGAGAGGGCGCAGGACTGGTCATTCAGTACTTC. The gene calls are TRBV15 and TRBJ2-4; D possibly corresponds to TRBD2 (5 bases). Germline values: CDR1 LNHNV, CDR2 YYDKDF (reference sequence). The CDR3 consists of 15 residues. The V end was cut by 0 bases, the J end by 9 bases, with 15 bases between.

This clone was detected once. V and J are TRBV29-1 and TRBJ2-5; 9 bases align to TRBD1. Per the germline V gene, CDR1 is SQVTM and CDR2 is ANQGSEA. Trimming at V came to 6 bases and at J to 0 bases, leaving 8 bases not matched to a gene. The CDR3 spans 15 residues. CDR3 amino acids: CSVLAGTGYQETQYF. DNA for the CDR3: TGCAGCGTCCTTGCGGGGACAGGGTACCAAGAGACCCAGTACTTC.

The gene calls are TRBV5-4 and TRBJ1-2; TRBD1 might be the D (5 bases). Looked up from germline, CDR1 is SGHNT and CDR2 is YYREEE (reference sequence). V lost 1 base and J lost 6, with 13 bases in between. The CDR3 length is 14 residues. The CDR3 spells CASSLPGKGDGYTF. The CDR3 DNA reads TGTGCCAGCAGCTTGCCAGGGAAAGGTGATGGCTACACCTTC.

The gene calls are TRBV6-1 and TRBJ2-3; D unresolved. The CDR3 length is 15 residues. CDR1 MNHNS and CDR2 SASEGT come from the germline V gene. V dropped 1 base and J dropped 2 bases, with 10 bases sitting between them. The CDR3 coding sequence is TGTGCCAGCAGTGAAGATCAGGTTCCCACAGATACGCAGTATTTT. This sequence encodes CASSEDQVPTDTQYF.

The J gene is TRBJ2-1, the V gene TRBV5-1; D is unresolved. Germline lookup yields CDR1 SGHRS and CDR2 YFSETQ. V lost 3 bases and J 8 bases, leaving 12 bases between the germline ends. This CDR3 has 13 amino acids. The CDR3 reads CASSSLASDEQFF. CDR3 sequence (DNA): TGCGCCAGCAGCTCATTAGCTTCAGATGAGCAGTTCTTC.

The genes are TRBV4-3 and TRBJ1-2; 10 bases match TRBD1. The germline gives CDR1 LGHNA, CDR2 YSLEER. J was trimmed by 6 bases and V by 1 base; bases with no gene match: 5. The CDR3 totals 15 residues. This chain's CDR3 is CASSQGLGTGDGYTF. CDR3 DNA sequence: TGCGCCAGCAGCCAAGGTCTCGGGACAGGGGATGGCTACACCTTC.

This chain uses TRBV28 with TRBJ2-5; TRBD1 is a possible D gene (6 bases). This CDR3 contains 17 residues. Trimming removed 5 bases from V and 5 bases from J, with 24 bases in between. The germline gives CDR1 MDHEN, CDR2 SYDVKM. The CDR3 DNA reads as TGTGCCAGCAGTGACACAGGGTTCCCCCTAGGGCGGGAGACCCAGTACTTC. Translation gives CASSDTGFPLGRETQYF. Looking up the rest from reference TRBV28 and TRBJ2-5 gives the full variable domain: DVKVTQSSRYLVKRTGEKVFLECVQDMDHENMFWYRQDPGLGLRLIYFSYDVKMKEKGDIPEGYSVSREKKERFSLILESASTNQTSMYLCASSDTGFPLGRETQYFGPGTRLLVL.

The rearrangement uses TRBV7-2 and TRBJ2-7, with TRBD2 matching 13 bases. V shed 5 bases and J 5 bases; nucleotides not matched to a gene: 3. Germline CDR1 and CDR2: SGHTA and FQGNSA. The CDR3 runs 14 residues. CDR3 sequence: CASSQGLAGNEQYF. For the CDR3, the DNA is TGTGCCAGCAGCCAGGGACTAGCGGGAAACGAGCAGTACTTC.